Each of the 20 T cell receptor beta chains below was sequenced from the same sample in a study of blood T cells in healthy people across ages. With a J-beta primer mix and a sample-barcoded 5' primer, a second PCR ran about 7 to 11 cycles. TCRdb re-called the 5' RACE reads through MiXCR, storing one row per CDR3 protein. Of just under 750,000 distinct CDR3 sequences in the sample, about 20% were seen once. What was sequenced was blood. These receptors were collected from a man between 65 and 85 years old in good health.

This chain connects TRBV5-1 to TRBJ1-1; D not certain. The CDR3 contains 13 residues. Between the trimmed V and J ends, which lost 0 bases and 6 bases, there was a span of 9 bases. Germline V gene lookup returns CDR1 SGHRS and CDR2 YFSETQ. The CDR3 sequence is CASSLEVGSEAFF. The CDR3, as DNA: TGCGCCAGCAGCTTGGAAGTAGGGTCTGAAGCTTTCTTT.

The V call is TRBV5-1, the J call TRBJ2-7, with 8 bases that match TRBD2. V lost 4 bases to trimming and J lost 5 bases; unmatched junction nucleotides: 8. Germline assignment: CDR1 SGHRS and CDR2 YFSETQ. This CDR3 has 14 amino acids. Here the CDR3 reads CASSATSAQDEQYF. Written as DNA, the CDR3 is TGCGCCAGCAGCGCGACTAGCGCCCAGGACGAGCAGTACTTC.

This clonotype was seen a handful of times. The chain has TRBV27 and TRBJ1-2, with a weak D call TRBD1 (5 bases). The CDR3 runs to 12 residues. V was pared by 5 bases and J by 4 bases, with 8 bases between. Germline V gene sequence: CDR1 MNHEY, CDR2 SMNVEV (reference sequence). The CDR3 DNA sequence: TGTGCCAGCAGTGGGGGTAGCTATGGCTACACCTTC. Amino acid sequence: CASSGGSYGYTF.

The rearrangement uses TRBV6-5 and TRBJ1-2; maybe TRBD1 (5 bases). Germline V gives CDR1 MNHEY, CDR2 SVGAGI. This CDR3 contains 13 residues. Trimming left V 1 base short and J 8 bases short, with 11 bases between. CDR3 in DNA: TGTGCCAGCAGTTACTTGCAGGGCGGGGGCTACACCTTC. Its protein product is CASSYLQGGGYTF.

The rearrangement joins TRBV29-1 to TRBJ1-1; D is unresolved. This CDR3 has 14 residues. Germline V gene data show CDR1 as SQVTM and CDR2 as ANQGSEA. Trimming cost V 6 bases and J 1 base, with 15 bases left between them. Here the CDR3 reads CSVSASGGNTEAFF. CDR3 bases: TGCAGCGTCTCCGCCTCTGGAGGGAACACTGAAGCTTTCTTT.

V and J are TRBV20-1 and TRBJ2-4, with D perhaps TRBD1 (6 bases). Germline CDR1 is DFQATT and CDR2 is SNEGSKA (reference sequence). The V end lost 1 base, the J end lost 6 bases, and 16 bases lay between the germline ends. There are 15 residues in the CDR3. The CDR3 region is CSARVAGEGRNIQYF. The CDR3 DNA reads as TGCAGTGCTAGAGTTGCAGGGGAAGGGCGAAACATTCAGTACTTC.

The chain links TRBV19 to TRBJ2-7, with 7 bases aligning to TRBD1. V lost 9 bases and J lost 3; bases outside the gene matches: 8. Per germline, CDR1 LNHDA and CDR2 SQIVND (reference sequence). The CDR3 is 13 amino acids. For the CDR3, the DNA is TGTGCCAGCAGACAGGGCCTTTACTACGAGCAGTACTTC. It codes for CASRQGLYYEQYF.

This clonotype was recorded a few times. The V gene is TRBV29-1, the J gene TRBJ2-1, with TRBD1 as a possible D gene (5 bases). This CDR3 spans 15 amino acids. Germline V gene sequence: CDR1 SQVTM, CDR2 ANQGSEA. Deletions cut 3 bases from V and 3 bases from J, with 15 bases between. CDR3 bases: TGCAGCGTTGAGGTGGGGCAGATGATCTACAATGAGCAGTTCTTC. Translated, it gives CSVEVGQMIYNEQFF.

This clonotype was picked up a small number of times. The rearrangement uses TRBV9 and TRBJ1-2; no clear D. The CDR3 totals 11 residues. The V gene's germline CDR1 is SGDLS and CDR2 YYNGEE. The ends were cut back, 3 bases at V and 8 bases at J, with 8 bases in the middle. The DNA for the CDR3 is TGTGCCAGCAGCGAGGGCCGCGGCTACACCTTC. Translating it yields CASSEGRGYTF.

This clonotype showed up just once. This may come from a read error, since a much larger clone is one base off. This chain links TRBV27 with TRBJ2-4; 8 bases map to TRBD1. The germline V gene has CDR1 MNHEY and CDR2 SMNVEV (reference sequence). This CDR3 is built from 15 residues. The CDR3 is CASSSGGVTKNIRYF. The CDR3 nucleotides are TGTGCCAGCAGTTCAGGGGGCGTCACCAAAAACATTCGGTACTTC.

J is TRBJ2-5 and V is TRBV5-1; tentative D call: TRBD2 (5 bases). The length of the CDR3 is 13 residues. The V and J ends lost 4 bases and 7 bases respectively, with 14 bases between them. Germline CDR1 is SGHRS and CDR2 is YFSETQ. CDR3 coding DNA: TGCGCCAGCAGCCTGAACACTGAGGGGACCCAGTACTTC. Amino acids: CASSLNTEGTQYF.

This clonotype occurred many times. The chain couples TRBV20-1 to TRBJ1-2; D remains unclear. Trimming cost V 3 bases and J 5 bases, with 13 bases left between them. The CDR3 length is 13 residues. From germline, CDR1 is DFQATT and CDR2 SNEGSKA (reference sequence). CDR3: CSASDPGPYGYTF. The CDR3, as DNA: TGCAGTGCTAGTGATCCGGGCCCTTATGGCTACACCTTC.

This clonotype was counted only a few times. The chain links TRBV15 to TRBJ1-5; the match to TRBD1 covers 8 bases. The CDR3 totals 15 residues. Germline V gives CDR1 LNHNV, CDR2 YYDKDF (reference sequence). The junction had 8 bases not matched to a gene; V was cut back by 1 base and J by 9 bases. Here the CDR3 DNA reads TGTGCCACCAGCAGAGGCGGACAGGGTTATCGGCCCCAGCATTTT. Its protein is CATSRGGQGYRPQHF. Combining the CDR3 with reference TRBV15 and TRBJ1-5 gives the whole variable domain DAMVIQNPRYQVTQFGKPVTLSCSQTLNHNVMYWYQQKSSQAPKLLFHYYDKDFNNEADTPDNFQSRRPNTSFCFLDIRSPGLGDTAMYLCATSRGGQGYRPQHFGDGTRLSIL.

The chain joins TRBV20-1 to TRBJ1-5; D ambiguous. Trimming removed 3 bases at V and 7 bases at J, with 13 bases between. The CDR3 runs to 13 residues. Germline CDR1 and CDR2: DFQATT and SNEGSKA (reference sequence). CDR3 region: CSASARATQPQHF. In nucleotides, the CDR3 is TGCAGTGCTAGTGCTAGGGCGACCCAGCCCCAGCATTTT.

This clonotype was observed a few times. The rearrangement links TRBV12-3 or TRBV12-4 to TRBJ1-4, with TRBD1 identical over 7 bases. The V segment lost 3 bases and the J segment 8 bases; nucleotides outside the gene matches: 3. The CDR3 runs to 13 residues. This CDR3 reads CASSFQQGEKLFF. CDR3 DNA sequence: TGTGCCAGCAGTTTTCAACAGGGGGAAAAACTGTTTTTT.

This chain links TRBV29-1 with TRBJ1-2, with D perhaps TRBD1 (6 bases). Looked up from germline, CDR1 is SQVTM and CDR2 is ANQGSEA. This CDR3 contains 12 residues. V lost 7 bases, J lost 10 bases, and 19 bases lay in between. The CDR3 bases are TGCAGCGCCGGGGGGGCAAACACTGACTACACCTTC. This codes for CSAGGANTDYTF. The variable domain in full, with the rest retrieved from reference TRBV29-1 and TRBJ1-2, is SAVISQKPSRDICQRGTSLTIQCQVDSQVTMMFWYRQQPGQSLTLIATANQGSEATYESGFVIDKFPISRPNLTFSTLTVSNMSPEDSSIYLCSAGGANTDYTFGSGTRLTVV.

CDR3 bases: TGTGCCAGCAGTTACCCGGGACAGGGGGATCACAATGAGCAGTTCTTC. It codes for CASSYPGQGDHNEQFF. This chain uses TRBV6-2 or TRBV6-3 with TRBJ2-1, with TRBD1 matching 11 bases. Germline lookup yields CDR1 MNHEY and CDR2 SVGEGT. This CDR3 region has 16 residues. With 2 bases clipped from V and 5 bases from J, the junction kept 5 bases outside the gene matches.

In this sample, this clonotype turned up a few times. The chain uses TRBV5-6 and TRBJ2-7, with 7 bases aligning to TRBD1. Trimming at V came to 4 bases and at J to 4 bases, leaving 8 bases not matched to a gene. Germline V lookup: CDR1 SGHDT, CDR2 YYEEEE. The CDR3 is 14 residues long. CDR3 residues: CASSIDLTGYEQYF. In nucleotides, the CDR3 is TGTGCCAGCAGCATAGACCTGACAGGGTACGAGCAGTACTTC.

This clonotype came up a few times. The chain couples TRBV11-2 to TRBJ2-1; D call uncertain. Germline V lookup: CDR1 SGHAT, CDR2 FQNNGV. The CDR3 is 14 residues long. Between the trimmed V and J ends, which lost 2 bases and 6 bases, there was a span of 11 bases. This CDR3 reads CASSLTPVVNEQFF. CDR3 nucleotide sequence: TGTGCCAGCAGCTTAACACCAGTCGTCAATGAGCAGTTCTTC.

This clonotype appeared a few times. The chain carries TRBV7-8 and TRBJ2-1, with TRBD2 matching over 9 bases. Germline values: CDR1 SGHVS, CDR2 FQNEAQ. The trim removed 5 bases at V and 1 base at J, leaving 18 bases unmatched. CDR3 length: 20 amino acids. Written as DNA, the CDR3 is TGTGCCAGCAGCCCAAAGGCGGCTAGCGGGACCCCCGGGTCCTACAATGAGCAGTTCTTC. Its protein is CASSPKAASGTPGSYNEQFF.